This T cell receptor (beta chain) was profiled in a study of blood T cell repertoires in COVID-19. Study-level background: T cells, B-cell-depleted T cells, or PBMCs provided the cDNA or gDNA that served as material.

Trimming at V came to 5 bases and at J to 4 bases, leaving 12 bases not matched to a gene. In germline, CDR1 is PRHDT, CDR2 FYEKMQ (reference sequence). CDR3 size: 16 residues. Sequenced by immunoSEQ multiplex PCR; TCRdb stores in-frame clones only, minus some. The table has approximately 180,000 clones, roughly 87% seen once. This chain uses TRBV13 with TRBJ2-3, with 7 bases identical to TRBD1. Sequences were obtained from PBMCs or T cells enriched from blood (not recorded which). The TCR sequence derives from a human donor with acute COVID-19. The donor label of this sample is uncertain. The CDR3 region is CASSTRTGLGADTQYF. CDR3 bases: TGTGCCAGCAGCACCCGGACAGGACTGGGAGCAGATACGCAGTATTTT.